This TCR beta chain appears in the sequencing data of a study of OX40 agonist ivuxolimab in advanced cancers. Study background: From about 20 to 79 years was the age range, with a mean of about 54 years, and about 83% were male. Study-level findings and limits: The expanded peripheral T cells' antigen specificity was not determined. Clonal expansion was seen in CD4+ and CD8+ blood T cells by week 6 at 0.1 to 3.0 mg/kg.

As concerns this clone: The antigen is unknown.

The CDR3 runs 14 residues. The germline V and J ends were trimmed by 6 bases and 4 bases, with 15 bases remaining between them. Germline assignment: CDR1 MDHEN and CDR2 SYDVKM. TCRdb's copy holds only in-frame clones and misses some; the assay was immunoSEQ multiplex PCR. The sample holds tens of thousands of clones, approximately 92% seen once. The receptor was isolated from an adult with an advanced solid tumor such as melanoma, head and neck, liver or kidney cancer. The specimen comprised CD4+ or CD8+ T cells sorted from blood, sampled in a trial of the OX40 agonist ivuxolimab. The chain employs TRBV28 and TRBJ2-5, with D possibly called TRBD1 or TRBD2 (6 bases each). CDR3 nucleotide sequence: TGTGCCAGCAGGAGGATCGGGGGCGGAGAGACCCAGTACTTC. It yields the protein CASRRIGGGETQYF.